Shown below are 31 T cell receptor beta chains from a single sample sequenced in a study of blood T cell repertoires in COVID-19. Data came from immunoSEQ multiplex PCR; TCRdb stores just in-frame clones and leaves some out. This sample has around 200,000 clones, with around 85% found just once. Sequencing was done on a sample of PBMCs or T cells enriched from blood (not recorded which). All receptors derive from a man between 35 and 55 years old who had recovered from COVID-19.

This chain joins TRBV5-3 and TRBJ1-5; 7 bases fit TRBD1. TRBV5-3 is identified as an open reading frame with a role that is uncertain. V was pared by 3 bases and J by 3 bases, with 6 bases of the junction left unmatched. The CDR3 is 15 residues long. The CDR3 nucleotides read TGTGCCAGAAGCTCCCCTGACAGGGTCAATCAGCCCCAGCATTTT. Amino acids: CARSSPDRVNQPQHF.

The rearrangement links TRBV7-9 to TRBJ1-5; 7 nucleotides match TRBD1. CDR3 size: 14 residues. V dropped 1 base and J dropped 8; count of bases not matched to a gene: 5. Germline V CDR1 and CDR2: SEHNR, FQNEAQ (reference sequence). The CDR3: CASSLGTGFEPQHF. The CDR3 bases are TGTGCCAGCAGCTTAGGGACAGGATTTGAGCCCCAGCATTTT.

The chain couples TRBV12-3 or TRBV12-4 to TRBJ2-1; D is possibly TRBD2 (6 bases). This CDR3 is built from 13 residues. V lost 3 bases to trimming and J lost 15 bases, with 18 bases between them. The CDR3, as DNA: TGTGCCAGCAGTTTGAGCCCTGAACCAGCGGGGTTCTTC. Protein: CASSLSPEPAGFF.

This rearrangement joins TRBV6-2 or TRBV6-3 to TRBJ2-1; 12 positions match TRBD2. The ends lost 4 bases at V and 0 bases at J; junction bases unmatched: 10. There are 19 residues in the CDR3. The V gene's germline CDR1 is MNHEY and CDR2 SVGEGT. The CDR3 loop reads CASSSPITSGRTSYNEQFF. Here the CDR3 DNA reads TGTGCCAGCAGTTCCCCAATTACTAGCGGGAGGACCTCCTACAATGAGCAGTTCTTC.

The J gene is TRBJ1-3, the V gene TRBV2; TRBD1 agrees at 7 bases. V gave up 6 bases and J gave up 4 bases; unmatched junction bases: 9. The V gene's germline CDR1 is SNHLY and CDR2 FYNNEI. This CDR3 has 15 amino acids. This CDR3 is CASRDDRAPGNTIYF. The CDR3 DNA sequence: TGTGCCAGCAGAGACGACAGGGCTCCCGGAAACACCATATATTTT.

CDR3 DNA: TGTGCCAGCAGTTACTCTATCGATTCACCCCTCCACTTT. This codes for CASSYSIDSPLHF. The chain is built from TRBV6-5 and TRBJ1-6, with D unclear. Per germline, CDR1 MNHEY and CDR2 SVGAGI. V lost 0 bases and J 8 bases, leaving 5 bases between the germline ends. The CDR3 has 13 residues.

The chain recombines TRBV11-2 with TRBJ1-1; 10 nucleotides align to TRBD1. CDR1 is SGHAT and CDR2 is FQNNGV in the germline V gene. V shed 5 bases and J 4 bases; nucleotides not matched to a gene: 10. This CDR3 has 16 amino acids. The CDR3 spells CASSTRDRGLRTEAFF. CDR3 sequence (DNA): TGTGCCAGCAGCACCCGGGACAGGGGACTTCGCACTGAAGCTTTCTTT.

V usage is TRBV13 and J usage is TRBJ1-2; 9 positions match TRBD1. CDR1 and CDR2 (germline): PRHDT, FYEKMQ (reference sequence). Unmatched junction bases numbered 9, after V lost 1 base and J lost 3 bases. CDR3 size: 17 residues. The CDR3 here is CASSLAVRDREDYGYTF. The DNA for the CDR3 is TGTGCCAGCAGCTTAGCCGTCCGGGACAGGGAGGACTATGGCTACACCTTC.

This rearrangement joins TRBV10-1 to TRBJ2-7; maybe TRBD2 (5 bases). Germline CDR1 WNHNN, CDR2 SYGVQD (reference sequence). V was cut by 6 bases and J by 6 bases, with 15 bases left in between. The CDR3 totals 13 residues. CDR3 protein: CASRADGFSEQYF. The CDR3 region has the DNA TGCGCCAGCAGAGCGGACGGTTTTTCCGAGCAGTACTTC.

V usage is TRBV7-2 and J usage is TRBJ2-2; 7 nucleotides align to TRBD1. Germline V CDR1 and CDR2: SGHTA, FQGNSA. V dropped 1 base and J dropped 3; count of bases not matched to a gene: 5. This CDR3 contains 16 residues. For the CDR3, the DNA is TGTGCCAGCAGCTTAGTGGGGACAGCCTACACCGGGGAGCTGTTTTTT. Its protein is CASSLVGTAYTGELFF. Full variable domain (rest looked up from reference TRBV7-2 and TRBJ2-2): GAGVSQSPSNKVTEKGKDVELRCDPISGHTALYWYRQSLGQGLEFLIYFQGNSAPDKSGLPSDRFSAERTGGSVSTLTIQRTQQEDSAVYLCASSLVGTAYTGELFFGEGSRLTVL.

This chain connects TRBV5-1 to TRBJ1-1; tentative D call: TRBD1 (5 bases). Germline CDR1 SGHRS, CDR2 YFSETQ. V lost 7 bases and J lost 0, with 13 bases in between. This CDR3 is built from 14 residues. CDR3 amino acids: CASYEPGLNTEAFF. In DNA form, the CDR3 reads TGCGCCAGCTACGAGCCAGGGCTGAACACTGAAGCTTTCTTT.

V and J are TRBV24-1 and TRBJ1-2; TRBD1 might be the D (6 bases). CDR3 length: 12 amino acids. V was cut by 7 bases and J by 4 bases, with 9 bases left in between. Germline CDR1 KGHDR, CDR2 SFDVKD. CDR3 sequence: CATSDRSYGYTF. The CDR3 DNA follows: TGTGCCACCAGCGACAGGAGCTATGGCTACACCTTC.

This chain connects TRBV5-1 to TRBJ2-5; maybe TRBD1 (5 bases). V lost 4 bases to trimming and J lost 1 base, with 8 bases between them. The CDR3 runs 13 residues. Looked up from germline, CDR1 is SGHRS and CDR2 is YFSETQ. The CDR3 DNA reads TGCGCCAGCAGCAGGGGTTCCCAAGAGACCCAGTACTTC. This codes for CASSRGSQETQYF.

The chain carries TRBV6-5 and TRBJ1-1; 9 nucleotides match TRBD1. Germline CDR1 reads MNHEY; CDR2 reads SVGAGI. The CDR3 is 15 amino acids. Trimming removed 6 bases from V and 1 base from J; junction bases left unmatched: 6. CDR3 coding DNA: TGTGCCAGCAGAGCCCTGGGACAGGGGAACACTGAAGCTTTCTTT. It translates to CASRALGQGNTEAFF.

This clone was observed a single time. For the CDR3, the DNA is TGTGCCAGCAGTGGGAGACTAGCGGGGTACAATGAGCAGTTCTTC. This encodes CASSGRLAGYNEQFF. V usage is TRBV27 and J usage is TRBJ2-1; 11 positions match TRBD2. Germline-derived CDR1 and CDR2 are MNHEY and SMNVEV (reference sequence). This CDR3 contains 15 residues. V lost 5 bases and J lost 4; bases outside the gene matches: 4.

The J gene is TRBJ2-7, the V gene TRBV11-2, with 7 nucleotides matching TRBD2. After removal of 2 bases from V and 4 bases from J, the junction contained 5 bases not matched to a gene. The CDR3 is 14 residues long. Germline CDR1 reads SGHAT; CDR2 reads FQNNGV. This chain's CDR3 is CASSLSGTIYEQYF. The DNA for the CDR3 is TGTGCCAGCAGCTTAAGCGGGACTATATACGAGCAGTACTTC.

The chain couples TRBV12-5 to TRBJ1-3, with TRBD1 as a possible D gene (6 bases). The CDR3 runs to 13 residues. Looked up from germline, CDR1 is LGHNT and CDR2 is FRNRAP. Trimming left V 7 bases short and J 0 bases short, with 7 bases between. The CDR3 coding sequence is TGTGCTAGTGACAGGGCCTCTGGAAACACCATATATTTT. It is translated as CASDRASGNTIYF. Complete variable domain (other parts from reference TRBV12-5 and TRBJ1-3): DARVTQTPRHKVTEMGQEVTMRCQPILGHNTVFWYRQTMMQGLELLAYFRNRAPLDDSGMPKDRFSAEMPDATLATLKIQPSEPRDSAVYFCASDRASGNTIYFGEGSWLTVV.

Only one count was recorded for this clone. The rearrangement uses TRBV29-1 and TRBJ2-2; 11 positions agree with TRBD2. Losses at the gene ends were 4 bases for V and 5 bases for J; bases not matched to a gene: 9. CDR1 SQVTM and CDR2 ANQGSEA come from the germline V gene. The CDR3 length is 16 residues. The CDR3 here is CSVGQVRTSGTGELFF. The CDR3 nucleotides are TGCAGCGTTGGGCAAGTACGGACTAGCGGGACCGGGGAGCTGTTTTTT.

This chain joins TRBV11-2 and TRBJ2-2; 7 bases are a match to TRBD1. Germline CDR1 reads SGHAT; CDR2 reads FQNNGV. The CDR3 covers 18 residues. Unmatched junction bases numbered 20, after V lost 10 bases and J lost 3 bases. CDR3 sequence: CATNLGGAIGTYTGELFF. The CDR3 DNA reads TGTGCCACCAATCTAGGGGGCGCGATTGGAACTTACACCGGGGAGCTGTTTTTT.

The gene calls are TRBV11-2 and TRBJ2-7; 7 bases are a match to TRBD2. The CDR3 spans 14 residues. The germline gives CDR1 SGHAT, CDR2 FQNNGV. With V trimmed by 5 bases and J by 1 base, 5 bases remained unmatched. CDR3 sequence reads: CASSPSGISYEQYF. CDR3 nucleotides: TGTGCCAGCAGCCCAAGCGGGATATCCTACGAGCAGTACTTC.

The rearrangement joins TRBV5-4 to TRBJ2-3, with 7 bases matching TRBD1. The V segment lost 4 bases and the J segment 0 bases; nucleotides outside the gene matches: 5. Germline CDR1 and CDR2: SGHNT and YYREEE (reference sequence). The CDR3 contains 15 residues. For the CDR3, the DNA is TGTGCCAGCAGCCAGGGACAGATAAGCACAGATACGCAGTATTTT. Translating it yields CASSQGQISTDTQYF. The full variable domain, its missing parts supplied by reference TRBV5-4 and TRBJ2-3, is ETGVTQSPTHLIKTRGQQVTLRCSSQSGHNTVSWYQQALGQGPQFIFQYYREEENGRGNFPPRFSGLQFPNYSSELNVNALELDDSALYLCASSQGQISTDTQYFGPGTRLTVL.

This chain joins TRBV7-8 and TRBJ1-5, with D perhaps TRBD1 (5 bases). In germline, CDR1 is SGHVS, CDR2 FQNEAQ. Trimming took off 5 bases at V and 2 bases at J, with 13 bases between the two ends. There are 15 residues in the CDR3. The CDR3 protein is CASSREGIGNQPQHF. For the CDR3, the DNA is TGTGCCAGCAGCCGGGAGGGGATAGGCAATCAGCCCCAGCATTTT.

This chain uses TRBV6-2 or TRBV6-3 with TRBJ2-3; D may be TRBD2 (5 bases). CDR1 MNHEY and CDR2 SVGEGT come from the germline V gene. V was pared by 5 bases and J by 2 bases, with 17 bases between. The CDR3 is made up of 16 amino acids. The CDR3 DNA follows: TGTGCCAGCAGTCCACGAGCGGAGACCTCCACAGATACGCAGTATTTT. It translates to CASSPRAETSTDTQYF.

The chain combines TRBV6-6 with TRBJ1-2; no definite D call. The CDR3 extends over 13 amino acids. Deletions cut 0 bases from V and 5 bases from J, with 7 bases between. The germline V gene has CDR1 MNHNY and CDR2 SVGAGI (reference sequence). CDR3 nucleotides: TGTGCCAGCAGTTACTCGGCGGGGTATGGCTACACCTTC. This encodes CASSYSAGYGYTF.

This clone was counted between two and nine times. V and J are TRBV10-3 and TRBJ2-7, with TRBD1 as a possible D gene (6 bases). The CDR3 length is 14 residues. Per the germline V gene, CDR1 is ENHRY and CDR2 is SYGVKD. The germline V and J ends were trimmed by 3 bases and 5 bases, with 14 bases remaining between them. The CDR3 region is CAISESQGIDEQYF. The CDR3 region has the DNA TGTGCCATCAGTGAAAGTCAGGGGATCGACGAGCAGTACTTC.

This clone was detected once. This CDR3 is CASSLGVREGAYNEQFF. CDR3 in DNA: TGTGCCAGCAGCTTAGGGGTCCGGGAGGGGGCGTACAATGAGCAGTTCTTC. The chain recombines TRBV11-3 with TRBJ2-1, with D perhaps TRBD2 (8 bases). This CDR3 is built from 17 residues. The germline V gene has CDR1 SGHNT and CDR2 YENEEA. With 1 base removed from V and 4 bases from J, the gap between germline ends came to 17 bases.

This sequence joins TRBV3-1 (or the pseudogene TRBV3-2) and TRBJ1-1; the D gene is possibly TRBD1 (6 bases). The CDR3 runs to 17 residues. Germline V gives CDR1 LGHDT, CDR2 YNNKEL (reference sequence). V was clipped by 2 bases and J by 2 bases, with 18 bases between them. CDR3 in amino acids: CASSQTSYYRENTEAFF. In DNA, the CDR3 is TGTGCCAGCAGCCAAACCTCCTATTACAGGGAAAACACTGAAGCTTTCTTT.

J is TRBJ2-1 and V is TRBV4-1, with TRBD1 matching over 8 bases. This CDR3 contains 15 residues. Germline V gene lookup returns CDR1 MGHRA and CDR2 YSYEKL. V shed 7 bases and J 3 bases; nucleotides not matched to a gene: 8. The CDR3 DNA sequence: TGCGCCAGCACCACGACAGGGGTACTCTACAATGAGCAGTTCTTC. Its translation is CASTTTGVLYNEQFF.

The chain joins TRBV12-3 or TRBV12-4 to TRBJ2-3; D is perhaps TRBD1 (6 bases). The CDR3 has 12 residues. V was trimmed by 8 bases and J by 4 bases, leaving 10 bases between them. The CDR3 protein is CASSQGPDTQYF. The CDR3 DNA is TGTGCCAGCTCCCAGGGGCCAGATACGCAGTATTTT.

The V and J genes are TRBV19 and TRBJ2-7, with no clear D. Germline V lookup: CDR1 LNHDA, CDR2 SQIVND (reference sequence). CDR3 length equals 13 residues. V was pared by 6 bases and J by 5 bases, with 14 bases between. The CDR3 nucleotides read TGTGCCAGTAGCGGGTGGCTTTGGGACGAGCAGTACTTC. This codes for CASSGWLWDEQYF.

This clone showed up just once. The CDR3 reads CASSYSISGGSSFDEQFF. The CDR3 bases are TGTGCCAGCAGTTACTCGATATCGGGCGGGAGTAGTTTTGATGAGCAGTTCTTC. The chain carries TRBV6-2 or TRBV6-3 and TRBJ2-1, with 7 bases that match TRBD2. The trim removed 0 bases at V and 8 bases at J, leaving 16 bases unmatched. Per the germline V gene, CDR1 is MNHEY and CDR2 is SVGEGT. The CDR3 contains 18 residues.